The 14 T cell receptor beta chains listed next were all sequenced from one sample in a study of post-analysis software for immune sequencing data. No antigen has been identified for these receptors. Findings of the study overall: Roughly five TRBV segments appeared more often in patients than in controls, and TRBV5-6, TRBV5-1 and TRBV20-1 were among these.

TCR beta libraries were prepared from cDNA with unique molecular identifiers. TCRdb re-analysed the PCR reads in MiXCR, keeping a single row per CDR3 protein. The repertoire holds 700,000 to 800,000 distinct CDR3 sequences, with roughly 27% as singletons. What was sequenced was blood. The source is a girl between 10 and 17 years old with multiple sclerosis.

V usage is TRBV20-1 and J usage is TRBJ2-3, with D perhaps TRBD2 (5 bases). Trimming removed 6 bases from V and 2 bases from J, with 12 bases in between. CDR3 size: 13 residues. Germline-derived CDR1 and CDR2 are DFQATT and SNEGSKA (reference sequence). This chain's CDR3 is CSAPDLYTDTQYF. CDR3 sequence (DNA): TGCAGTGCGCCGGACTTATACACAGATACGCAGTATTTT.

This clonotype has only a few counts. The J gene is TRBJ2-7, the V gene TRBV2; a possible D gene is TRBD2 (5 bases). V lost 3 bases and J lost 5, with 29 bases in between. The length of the CDR3 is 19 residues. Germline assignment: CDR1 SNHLY and CDR2 FYNNEI. This CDR3 reads CASSDVTYGESGDPNEQYF. For the CDR3, the DNA is TGTGCCAGCAGTGACGTCACTTACGGGGAATCCGGCGACCCCAACGAGCAGTACTTC.

This clonotype showed up just a few times. The chain joins TRBV4-3 to TRBJ2-7; D assignment may be TRBD1 or TRBD2 (6 bases each). The germline V gene encodes CDR1 LGHNA and CDR2 YSLEER. CDR3 length equals 16 residues. Trimming took 0 bases from V and 2 from J, leaving 14 bases between them. CDR3 bases: TGCGCCAGCAGCCAAGAAGCCGGGGGCAGCGCCTACGAGCAGTACTTC. This sequence encodes CASSQEAGGSAYEQYF.

A few counts support this clonotype. V usage is TRBV28 and J usage is TRBJ2-7; weak D call: TRBD2 (6 bases). Germline V gives CDR1 MDHEN, CDR2 SYDVKM. The V and J ends lost 5 bases and 5 bases respectively, with 19 bases between them. This CDR3 contains 15 residues. CDR3 residues: CASSQLIGSLDEQYF. CDR3 in DNA: TGTGCCAGCAGTCAACTGATCGGGAGCCTCGACGAGCAGTACTTC.

The J gene is TRBJ1-3, the V gene TRBV7-2; D is ambiguous. Germline-derived CDR1 and CDR2 are SGHTA and FQGNSA. V was cut by 10 bases and J by 0 bases, with 19 bases left in between. This CDR3 has 16 residues. CDR3 DNA: TGTGCCACCAGGAGCCGGAGGGCAGCCTCTGGAAACACCATATATTTT. Protein: CATRSRRAASGNTIYF.

As regards this clonotype: Possible read error: a much larger clone is one base away. The gene calls are TRBV12-3 or TRBV12-4 and TRBJ2-3; perhaps TRBD1 as D (6 bases). The length of the CDR3 is 11 residues. DNA of the CDR3: TGTGCCAGTAGACGGACAGATACGGAGTATTTT. Protein product: CASRRTDTEYF.

This clonotype was seen only a few times. The chain has TRBV12-3 or TRBV12-4 and TRBJ1-6; 7 positions agree with TRBD1. J lost 11 bases, V lost 6 bases, and 10 bases had no gene match. The CDR3 runs 14 residues. The CDR3 DNA follows: TGTGCCAGCAGCATCGACAGGGTTGGAGCACCCCTCCACTTT. This sequence encodes CASSIDRVGAPLHF.

This clonotype appeared a few times. V usage is TRBV29-1 and J usage is TRBJ2-1, with TRBD2 matching 7 bases. Germline V gives CDR1 SQVTM, CDR2 ANQGSEA. V lost 7 bases, J lost 8 bases, and 11 bases stayed unmatched. This CDR3 comprises 13 residues. The CDR3, as DNA: TGCAGCGGTAGCGACGGGAGGACGTATGAGCAGTTCTTC. Amino acids: CSGSDGRTYEQFF.

The rearrangement uses TRBV7-9 and TRBJ1-1; possibly TRBD1 for D (6 bases). Germline V lookup: CDR1 SEHNR, CDR2 FQNEAQ (reference sequence). The CDR3 contains 14 residues. The V end was cut by 1 base, the J end by 6 bases, with 12 bases between. CDR3 DNA sequence: TGTGCCAGCAGCTTAGAGGGGGGCAGGGCTGAAGCTTTCTTT. Amino acid sequence: CASSLEGGRAEAFF.

The J gene is TRBJ2-3, the V gene TRBV4-3, with 7 bases that match TRBD2. This CDR3 has 19 residues. From germline, CDR1 is LGHNA and CDR2 YSLEER. Trimming at V came to 2 bases and at J to 4 bases, leaving 18 bases not matched to a gene. The CDR3 protein is CASSQYRGAAGAGADTQYF. CDR3 bases: TGCGCCAGCAGCCAATATAGAGGTGCGGCGGGAGCCGGCGCAGATACGCAGTATTTT.

The chain is built from TRBV18 and TRBJ2-5; D call uncertain. CDR1 and CDR2 (germline): KGHSH, LQKENI. The CDR3 consists of 13 residues. Trimming stripped 8 bases from V and 2 bases from J, with 12 bases between. The CDR3 region has the DNA TGTGCCAGCAGTGTGGGTCAACAAGAGACCCAGTACTTC. Translating gives CASSVGQQETQYF.

This clonotype has ten or more counts. The CDR3 region has the DNA TGCGCCAGCAGTTTCGGGGAGGAGCAGTACTTC. Its protein is CASSFGEEQYF. The chain carries TRBV5-1 and TRBJ2-7; weak D call: TRBD2 (5 bases). In germline, CDR1 is SGHRS, CDR2 YFSETQ. The CDR3 length is 11 residues. The V end was cut by 5 bases, the J end by 7 bases, with 10 bases between.

CDR3 nucleotide sequence: TGCAGTGCTGGTCGAGCGGGGGGAGAGCGGACCCAGTACTTC. Amino acids: CSAGRAGGERTQYF. The V gene is TRBV20-1, the J gene TRBJ2-5; 9 bases are a match to TRBD2. CDR3 length: 14 amino acids. Germline-derived CDR1 and CDR2 are DFQATT and SNEGSKA (reference sequence). The V segment lost 5 bases and the J segment 7 bases; nucleotides outside the gene matches: 11.

The CDR3 here is CASRWTSGDLINEQFF. Here the CDR3 DNA reads TGTGCCAGCAGATGGACTAGCGGGGACCTGATCAATGAGCAGTTCTTC. The V and J genes are TRBV6-1 and TRBJ2-1; 12 bases match TRBD2. In germline, CDR1 is MNHNS, CDR2 SASEGT. CDR3 length: 16 residues. J lost 6 bases, V lost 6 bases, and 9 bases had no gene match.